This T cell receptor (beta chain) was retrieved from a study of cytomegalovirus exposure and HLA in healthy donors. Overall study results and limits: In a later analysis, TCR beta V- and J-gene trimming showed a link to a missense DCLRE1C variant.

Germline V gene data show CDR1 as SGHRS and CDR2 as YFSETQ. The CDR3 loop spans 16 amino acids. Trimming stripped 6 bases from V and 10 bases from J, with 23 bases between. PCR used 60 Vbeta primers and 13 Jbeta primers. The repertoire was sequenced with immunoSEQ multiplex PCR; TCRdb's copy has only in-frame clones and lacks some. The sample contains around 180,000 clones, around 77% of which appear only once. Unrecorded immune exposures were likely, despite nominal health at sampling. This clone showed up just a few times. Its specificity is not known. The sequenced material came from PBMCs. This TCR was recovered from a man aged 55 to 70 in good health and CMV-seronegative. The chain links TRBV5-1 to TRBJ1-6, with TRBD1 as a possible D gene (6 bases). CDR3 nucleotides: TGCGCCAGCAAGCTTGACTTCACGGGCCAGGGGTCACCCCTCCACTTT. Protein sequence: CASKLDFTGQGSPLHF.